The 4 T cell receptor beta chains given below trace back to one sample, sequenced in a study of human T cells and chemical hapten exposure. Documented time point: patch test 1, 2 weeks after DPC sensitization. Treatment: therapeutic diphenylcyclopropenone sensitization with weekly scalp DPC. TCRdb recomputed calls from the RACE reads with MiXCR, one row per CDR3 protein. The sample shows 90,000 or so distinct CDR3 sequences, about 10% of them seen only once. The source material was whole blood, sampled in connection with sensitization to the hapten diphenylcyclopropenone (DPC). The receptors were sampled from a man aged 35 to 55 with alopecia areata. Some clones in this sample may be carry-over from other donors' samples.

The CDR3 sequence is CATSDLNSPRGTGELFF. For the CDR3, the DNA is TGTGCCACCAGTGATTTGAACAGCCCCAGGGGCACCGGGGAGCTGTTTTTT. This chain uses TRBV24-1 with TRBJ2-2; the D gene is possibly TRBD1 (6 bases). The CDR3 is made up of 17 amino acids. V was shortened by 0 bases and J by 4 bases, with 14 bases between the two germline ends. Looked up from germline, CDR1 is KGHDR and CDR2 is SFDVKD.

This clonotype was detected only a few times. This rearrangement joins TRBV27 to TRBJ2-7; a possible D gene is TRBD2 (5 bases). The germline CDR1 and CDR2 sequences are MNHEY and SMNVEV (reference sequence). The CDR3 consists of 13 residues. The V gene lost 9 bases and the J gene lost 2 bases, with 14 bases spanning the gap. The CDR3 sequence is CASGPGKAYEQYF. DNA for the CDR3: TGTGCCAGTGGTCCGGGAAAGGCCTACGAGCAGTACTTC.

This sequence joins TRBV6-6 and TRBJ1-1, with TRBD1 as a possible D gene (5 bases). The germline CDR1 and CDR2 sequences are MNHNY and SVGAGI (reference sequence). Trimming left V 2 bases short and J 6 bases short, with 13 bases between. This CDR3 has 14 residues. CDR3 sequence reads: CASSYGREISEAFF. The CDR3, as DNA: TGTGCCAGCAGTTACGGCAGGGAGATATCTGAAGCTTTCTTT.

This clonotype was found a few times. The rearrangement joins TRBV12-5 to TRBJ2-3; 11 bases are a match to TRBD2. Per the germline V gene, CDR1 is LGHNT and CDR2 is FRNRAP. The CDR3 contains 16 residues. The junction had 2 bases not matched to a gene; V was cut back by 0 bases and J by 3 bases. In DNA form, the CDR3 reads TGTGCTAGTGGTTTGGTACTAGCGGGAGTTACAGATACGCAGTATTTT. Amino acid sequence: CASGLVLAGVTDTQYF.